These 29 T cell receptor beta chains came from one sample sequenced in a study of T cell responses to AZD1222 COVID-19 vaccine. Clones were sequenced by immunoSEQ multiplex PCR, and TCRdb holds only the in-frame ones, with some missing. The sample lists more than 150,000 clones; 75% to 90% were seen once. The specimen comprised peripheral blood, sampled after recovery from COVID-19. These receptors were obtained from an adult who had recovered from COVID-19.

This chain's CDR3 is CASSHKKGRSTEAFF. In DNA form, the CDR3 reads TGTGCCAGCAGTCATAAAAAGGGTAGGAGCACTGAAGCTTTCTTT. The gene calls are TRBV9 and TRBJ1-1; D is undetermined. Between the trimmed V and J ends, which lost 5 bases and 4 bases, there was a span of 18 bases. Germline-derived CDR1 and CDR2 are SGDLS and YYNGEE. The CDR3 loop spans 15 amino acids.

The sample holds a few counts of this clone. This sequence joins TRBV4-2 and TRBJ2-1; TRBD2 might be the D (6 bases). Trimming stripped 3 bases from V and 7 bases from J, with 16 bases between. The CDR3 spans 15 residues. The germline V gene encodes CDR1 LGHNA and CDR2 YNFKEQ. The CDR3 sequence is CASSQQTQEGNEQFF. The CDR3 DNA follows: TGTGCCAGCAGCCAGCAGACACAGGAGGGGAATGAGCAGTTCTTC.

In DNA, the CDR3 is TGTGCCAGCAGTTATACTAGCGGGGGTGAGCAGTTCTTC. Its protein product is CASSYTSGGEQFF. This chain uses TRBV6-5 with TRBJ2-1; 11 bases are a match to TRBD2. CDR3 size: 13 residues. Trimming cost V 3 bases and J 9 bases; bases outside gene matches: 1. CDR1 is MNHEY, CDR2 SVGAGI, per germline.

This sequence joins TRBV5-4 and TRBJ2-3, with D tentatively TRBD1 (6 bases). The V gene's germline CDR1 is SGHNT and CDR2 YYREEE (reference sequence). Trimming stripped 5 bases from V and 0 bases from J, with 13 bases between. The CDR3 contains 15 residues. CDR3: CASRQDRTSTDTQYF. In DNA, the CDR3 is TGTGCCAGCAGACAGGACAGAACTAGCACAGATACGCAGTATTTT.

The gene calls are TRBV7-9 and TRBJ2-3, with a possible D match to TRBD2 (5 bases). CDR1 is SEHNR, CDR2 FQNEAQ, per germline (reference sequence). V lost 1 base and J 10 bases, leaving 15 bases between the germline ends. The CDR3 extends over 14 amino acids. The CDR3 loop is CASSLVPEALSQYF. The CDR3 DNA follows: TGTGCCAGCAGCTTAGTCCCGGAGGCCCTTTCGCAGTATTTT.

This clone was picked up one time. This chain joins TRBV12-5 and TRBJ2-3, with D tentatively TRBD1 (5 bases). The germline V and J ends were trimmed by 7 bases and 0 bases, with 11 bases remaining between them. This CDR3 is built from 14 residues. Germline CDR1 LGHNT, CDR2 FRNRAP. CDR3 bases: TGTGCTAGTGCCGCAGGGTCTAGCACAGATACGCAGTATTTT. It is translated as CASAAGSSTDTQYF.

The chain is built from TRBV5-1 and TRBJ2-2; 9 nucleotides line up with TRBD1. CDR1 SGHRS and CDR2 YFSETQ come from the germline V gene. Germline trimming cut 0 bases from V and 7 bases from J; bases unmatched to any gene: 4. The CDR3 has 15 amino acids. CDR3 in DNA: TGCGCCAGCAGCTTGGACGGACAGGGGATCGGGGAGCTGTTTTTT. Its protein product is CASSLDGQGIGELFF.

The J gene is TRBJ1-4, the V gene TRBV5-4, with 8 bases identical to TRBD1. V trimming: 3 bases; J trimming: 8 bases; junction bases outside the gene matches: 12. This CDR3 has 16 residues. CDR1 is SGHNT and CDR2 is YYREEE in the germline V gene (reference sequence). The CDR3 sequence: CASSSWVQGANEKLFF. DNA for the CDR3: TGTGCCAGCAGCTCCTGGGTTCAGGGGGCAAACGAAAAACTGTTTTTT.

As concerns this clone: Other nucleotide sequences in the sample specify the same CDR3. The rearrangement uses TRBV5-1 and TRBJ2-5, with D possibly matching TRBD2 (7 bases). Trimming removed 0 bases at V and 5 bases at J, with 14 bases between. CDR3 size: 15 residues. Germline V lookup: CDR1 SGHRS, CDR2 YFSETQ. CDR3 residues: CASSLGSGGGETQYF. CDR3 sequence (DNA): TGCGCCAGCAGCTTGGGTTCGGGGGGCGGTGAGACCCAGTACTTC.

The chain couples TRBV27 to TRBJ2-7; 15 bases are shared with TRBD2. The CDR3 runs to 17 residues. In germline, CDR1 is MNHEY, CDR2 SMNVEV (reference sequence). Trimming removed 5 bases from V and 0 bases from J; junction bases left unmatched: 5. CDR3 coding DNA: TGTGCCAGCAGTGCCCGGACTAGCGGGAGGGCCTCCTACGAGCAGTACTTC. It is translated as CASSARTSGRASYEQYF.

The gene calls are TRBV5-1 and TRBJ2-5; TRBD1 is a possible D gene (6 bases). This CDR3 comprises 14 residues. CDR1 and CDR2 from the germline V gene are SGHRS and YFSETQ. The V and J ends lost 7 bases and 2 bases respectively, with 15 bases between them. CDR3 DNA: TGCGCCAGCCGCCGGGACACTACTCAAGAGACCCAGTACTTC. It is translated as CASRRDTTQETQYF.

This chain connects TRBV11-2 to TRBJ1-2; unclear D gene. The CDR3 has 13 amino acids. The V gene's germline CDR1 is SGHAT and CDR2 FQNNGV. The V gene lost 1 base and the J gene lost 4 bases, with 7 bases spanning the gap. CDR3 coding DNA: TGTGCCAGCAGCTTAGGATCCGGCTATGGCTACACCTTC. Translation: CASSLGSGYGYTF.

The chain carries TRBV5-6 and TRBJ1-1; D uncertain. With 0 bases removed from V and 11 bases from J, the gap between germline ends came to 14 bases. CDR1 SGHDT and CDR2 YYEEEE come from the germline V gene. This CDR3 is 13 amino acids long. CDR3 nucleotide sequence: TGTGCCAGCAGCTTGGGGTCGGGCCCTAGTGCTTTCTTT. It encodes CASSLGSGPSAFF.

The chain combines TRBV7-2 with TRBJ2-7; D is ambiguous. The CDR3 is 14 amino acids. Trimming pared 7 bases from V and 2 bases from J, leaving 15 bases between. Germline V gene sequence: CDR1 SGHTA, CDR2 FQGNSA. CDR3 loop: CASKSDGPTYEQYF. The CDR3 coding sequence is TGTGCCAGCAAATCGGACGGCCCAACCTACGAGCAGTACTTC.

The V and J genes are TRBV5-1 and TRBJ2-5, with D perhaps given as TRBD1 or TRBD2 (5 bases each). V was cut by 1 base and J by 5 bases, with 12 bases left in between. Germline V lookup: CDR1 SGHRS, CDR2 YFSETQ. The length of the CDR3 is 14 residues. Here the CDR3 reads CASSLRAREETQYF. DNA of the CDR3: TGCGCCAGCAGCTTGCGGGCCAGGGAGGAGACCCAGTACTTC.

This chain joins TRBV27 and TRBJ2-2; unclear D gene. The CDR3 has 14 residues. Looked up from germline, CDR1 is MNHEY and CDR2 is SMNVEV (reference sequence). V shed 5 bases and J shed 5 bases, with 12 bases lying between them. CDR3 nucleotides: TGTGCCAGCAGTCCATACTCTAGGACCGGGGAGCTGTTTTTT. It encodes CASSPYSRTGELFF.

The rearrangement links TRBV5-1 to TRBJ2-1, with 9 bases that match TRBD1. Germline V CDR1 and CDR2: SGHRS, YFSETQ. J lost 6 bases, V lost 0 bases, and 1 base had no gene match. The CDR3 is made up of 14 amino acids. The DNA of the CDR3 is TGCGCCAGCAGCTTGGGACAGGGGGGCAATGAGCAGTTCTTC. It is translated as CASSLGQGGNEQFF. Full variable domain (missing parts from reference TRBV5-1 and TRBJ2-1): KAGVTQTPRYLIKTRGQQVTLSCSPISGHRSVSWYQQTPGQGLQFLFEYFSETQRNKGNFPGRFSGRQFSNSRSEMNVSTLELGDSALYLCASSLGQGGNEQFFGPGTRLTVL.

The chain uses TRBV4-2 and TRBJ2-1; 7 bases match TRBD2. The V gene end was trimmed by 1 base and the J gene end by 4 bases; junction bases not matched to a gene: 10. Germline CDR1 reads LGHNA; CDR2 reads YNFKEQ. The CDR3 is made up of 17 amino acids. CDR3 sequence reads: CASSQASRLADYNEQFF. The DNA for the CDR3 is TGTGCCAGCAGCCAAGCATCCCGGCTAGCGGATTACAATGAGCAGTTCTTC.

This chain links TRBV6-5 with TRBJ2-3; TRBD2 agrees at 7 bases. Germline loops: CDR1 MNHEY, CDR2 SVGAGI. The CDR3 has 16 residues. The ends lost 2 bases at V and 1 base at J; junction bases unmatched: 6. The CDR3 region has the DNA TGTGCCAGCAGTTACCTGCAGGCGGGGGGCACAGATACGCAGTATTTT. Translating gives CASSYLQAGGTDTQYF.

The genes are TRBV5-1 and TRBJ1-3; D may be TRBD1 (5 bases). Per germline, CDR1 SGHRS and CDR2 YFSETQ. The CDR3 has 13 amino acids. V was pared by 0 bases and J by 8 bases, with 9 bases between. In DNA form, the CDR3 reads TGCGCCAGCAGCTTGGTTCGGGGGGACACCATATATTTT. Translated: CASSLVRGDTIYF.

The chain is built from TRBV5-4 and TRBJ1-6, with TRBD1 matching 11 bases. The CDR3 sequence is 18 residues long. The V gene's germline CDR1 is SGHNT and CDR2 YYREEE (reference sequence). Trimming took 2 bases from V and 8 from J; bases not matched to a gene: 12. This CDR3 reads CASSFGQGARTGDSPLHF. The CDR3 DNA reads TGTGCCAGCAGCTTCGGACAGGGGGCTCGGACTGGCGATTCACCCCTCCACTTT.

The chain links TRBV9 to TRBJ1-1; 10 bases line up with TRBD1. The CDR3 is 16 amino acids. CDR1 SGDLS and CDR2 YYNGEE come from the germline V gene. Trimming at V came to 4 bases and at J to 1 base, leaving 7 bases not matched to a gene. The CDR3 nucleotides are TGTGCCAGCAGCCCGCGACAGGGGGCAACGAACACTGAAGCTTTCTTT. Amino acids: CASSPRQGATNTEAFF.

The chain carries TRBV2 and TRBJ1-3, with unresolved D. CDR3 length equals 14 residues. V lost 7 bases and J lost 0, with 10 bases in between. Per germline, CDR1 SNHLY and CDR2 FYNNEI. CDR3 nucleotide sequence: TGTGCCAGCAACGGCGGCCCCTCTGGAAACACCATATATTTT. This sequence encodes CASNGGPSGNTIYF.

The chain couples TRBV28 to TRBJ2-5, with a weak D call TRBD2 (5 bases). Germline values: CDR1 MDHEN, CDR2 SYDVKM. The CDR3 is made up of 14 amino acids. V was cut by 6 bases and J by 9 bases, with 20 bases left in between. CDR3 loop: CASRDLDRRVAQYF. CDR3 DNA: TGTGCCAGCAGGGACTTGGACCGACGAGTGGCCCAGTACTTC.

CDR3 protein: CSVGINANTGELFF. The CDR3 DNA sequence: TGCAGCGTCGGGATAAATGCGAACACCGGGGAGCTGTTTTTT. The genes are TRBV29-1 and TRBJ2-2, with a possible D match to TRBD2 (5 bases). This CDR3 is built from 14 residues. Germline V gene lookup returns CDR1 SQVTM and CDR2 ANQGSEA. With 6 bases removed from V and 0 bases from J, the gap between germline ends came to 11 bases.

The V call is TRBV5-8, the J call TRBJ1-2; the match to TRBD1 covers 7 bases. Trimming cost V 4 bases and J 6 bases; bases outside gene matches: 15. The CDR3 is made up of 16 amino acids. Germline V lookup: CDR1 SGHTS, CDR2 YDEGEE. Here the CDR3 reads CASSRQGGFRGDGYTF. DNA for the CDR3: TGTGCCAGCAGCCGGCAGGGGGGTTTCAGAGGTGATGGCTACACCTTC.

V usage is TRBV25-1 and J usage is TRBJ2-7; either TRBD1 or TRBD2 may fit D (7 bases each). The V end was cut by 6 bases, the J end by 4 bases, with 19 bases between. The CDR3 loop spans 15 amino acids. Germline V CDR1 and CDR2: MGHDK, SYGVNS. The CDR3 region has the DNA TGTGCCAGCAGCCGGGGAGGGGGCGTCGGTTACGAGCAGTACTTC. Its protein is CASSRGGGVGYEQYF.

The CDR3, as DNA: TGTGCCAGCAGCCCCCCCGACGTGGACGGTTGGGATGGCTACACCTTC. Its translation: CASSPPDVDGWDGYTF. This sequence joins TRBV7-9 and TRBJ1-2; D remains ambiguous. The CDR3 contains 16 residues. CDR1 and CDR2 from the germline V gene are SEHNR and FQNEAQ (reference sequence). V was clipped by 5 bases and J by 6 bases, with 22 bases between them.

The chain employs TRBV19 and TRBJ1-3; D remains unclear. V was shortened by 6 bases and J by 2 bases, with 8 bases between the two germline ends. The germline V gene encodes CDR1 LNHDA and CDR2 SQIVND (reference sequence). This CDR3 spans 13 amino acids. CDR3: CASRRDTGNTIYF. Written as DNA, the CDR3 is TGTGCCAGTAGAAGGGATACTGGAAACACCATATATTTT.